This T cell receptor beta chain stems from a study of cytomegalovirus exposure and HLA in healthy donors. Study-wide results and limits: Available immune exposure information covered CMV serostatus only. In the analysis, some V segments, TRBV6-2 and TRBV6-3 included, were excluded as indistinguishable. Analyzed later, most CMV-associated TCR beta chains appeared HLA-restricted.

With regard to this clone: Antigen specificity is unknown.

PCR used 60 Vbeta primers and 13 Jbeta primers. The repertoire was sequenced with immunoSEQ multiplex PCR; TCRdb's copy has only in-frame clones and lacks some. Altogether approximately 120,000 clones are present, over 70% being singletons, with the ten largest covering roughly 3.1%. Germline V gives CDR1 MNHNS, CDR2 SASEGT. The CDR3 covers 15 residues. V was clipped by 7 bases and J by 2 bases; unmatched bases: 9. The sequenced sample was PBMCs. This clonotype was obtained from a man aged 25 to 40 in good health and CMV-seronegative. The gene calls are TRBV6-1 and TRBJ2-7, with 9 bases aligning to TRBD1. The chain's CDR3 is CASIIDRDRAYEQYF. In DNA form, the CDR3 reads TGTGCCAGCATTATAGACCGGGACAGGGCCTACGAGCAGTACTTC.